A selection of T cell receptor beta chains follows, all from one sample in a study of shared clonotypes between healthy human individuals. Profiled with immunoSEQ multiplex PCR; TCRdb holds only in-frame clones, not every one. The table has around 2,000,000 clones, approximately 94% seen once. Material for sequencing was naive CD8+ T cells sorted from blood. The receptors derive from a man between 18 and 35 years old in good health. CDR3s include the opening cysteine and the closing phenylalanine or tryptophan. A D gene is named only where the DNA matches it firmly. Some rows have no size entry. The others give once, few or many, or a class for an expanded clone.

abundance	v_gene	j_gene	d_gene	CDR3aa	CDR3nt
NA	TRBV10-1	TRBJ2-5	NA	CASSESGETQYF	TGCGCCAGCAGTGAGTCGGGAGAGACCCAGTACTTC
NA	TRBV30	TRBJ2-1	NA	CAWSEGSNNEQFF	TGTGCCTGGAGTGAGGGTAGCAACAATGAGCAGTTCTTC
NA	TRBV6-5	TRBJ1-3	NA	CASSYSRSGGNTIYF	TGTGCCAGCAGTTACTCGAGGTCAGGTGGAAACACCATATACTTT
NA	TRBV5-1	TRBJ2-7	NA	CASSTGTGFLVQYF	TGCGCCAGCAGCACCGGGACGGGCTTCCTCGTGCAGTACTTC
NA	TRBV4-3	TRBJ1-3	NA	CASSQDHSSGNTIYF	TGCGCCAGCAGCCAAGACCACTCCTCTGGAAACACCATATATTTT
NA	TRBV5-4	TRBJ2-2	TRBD2	CASSLVVGGYTGELFF	TGTGCCAGCAGCTTGGTGGTGGGAGGGTACACCGGGGAGCTGTTTTTT
NA	TRBV7-3	TRBJ2-3	TRBD2	CASSLLGGTDTQYF	TGTGCCAGCAGCTTGCTCGGGGGGACAGATACGCAGTATTTT
NA	TRBV5-6	TRBJ1-2	NA	CASSLTAYGYTF	TGTGCCAGCAGCTTGACGGCTTATGGCTACACCTTC
NA	TRBV5-6	TRBJ2-7	NA	CASSLTRSYEQYF	TGTGCCAGCAGCTTAACAAGGTCCTACGAGCAGTACTTC
NA	TRBV5-4	TRBJ2-3	TRBD2	CASSLAGLAGETDTQYF	TGTGCCAGCAGCTTGGCCGGGCTAGCGGGAGAAACAGATACGCAGTATTTT
NA	TRBV5-6	TRBJ2-3	TRBD2	CASSALAGENTDTQYF	TGTGCCAGCAGCGCTCTAGCGGGGGAAAACACAGATACGCAGTATTTT
NA	TRBV7-2	TRBJ2-3	NA	CASRPGTVTSTDTQYF	TGTGCCAGCAGACCCGGGACGGTTACTAGCACAGATACGCAGTATTTT
NA	TRBV7-9	TRBJ1-4	NA	CASSSTGQFATNEKLFF	TGTGCCAGCTCGTCCACGGGGCAGTTTGCAACTAATGAAAAACTGTTTTTT
NA	TRBV28	TRBJ2-7	NA	CASSLGHMNYEQYF	TGTGCCAGCAGTTTAGGACACATGAACTACGAGCAGTACTTC
NA	TRBV7-3	TRBJ2-3	TRBD1	CASSATGGISDTQYF	TGTGCCAGCAGCGCGACAGGGGGCATTTCAGATACGCAGTATTTT
NA	TRBV4-1	TRBJ2-7	NA	CASSQDDGTRFYEQYF	TGCGCCAGCAGCCAAGATGACGGGACAAGATTCTACGAGCAGTACTTC
NA	TRBV15	TRBJ2-1	NA	CATSRNRDYNEQFF	TGTGCCACCAGCAGGAACAGAGACTACAATGAGCAGTTCTTC
NA	TRBV6-1	TRBJ2-3	NA	CASSPRVHLQDTQYF	TGTGCCAGCAGCCCCAGGGTGCATTTGCAAGATACGCAGTATTTT
NA	TRBV27	TRBJ2-7	TRBD2	CASSLRGGGTYEQYF	TGTGCCAGCAGTTTACGGGGCGGGGGAACCTACGAGCAGTACTTC
NA	TRBV5-4	TRBJ2-3	NA	CASTQGGPDTQYF	TGTGCCAGCACCCAGGGGGGTCCAGATACGCAGTATTTT
few	TRBV4-1	TRBJ1-5	NA	CASSQGPWGNQPQHF	TGCGCCAGCAGCCAGGGACCGTGGGGCAATCAGCCCCAGCATTTT
NA	TRBV1	TRBJ2-3	NA	CTSSPEAGTYDTDTQYF	TGCACCAGCAGCCCGGAAGCCGGGACATACGACACAGATACGCAGTATTTT
NA	TRBV9	TRBJ2-1	TRBD2	CASSVDRTSGNNEQFF	TGTGCCAGCAGCGTAGATAGGACTAGCGGCAACAATGAGCAGTTCTTC
NA	TRBV5-1	TRBJ1-1	NA	CASSFGEVNTEAFF	TGCGCCAGCAGCTTCGGGGAGGTGAACACTGAAGCTTTCTTT
NA	TRBV25-1	TRBJ2-7	NA	CASQESYEQYF	TGTGCCAGTCAGGAGTCCTACGAGCAGTACTTC
NA	TRBV10-3	TRBJ2-1	TRBD2	CAISESASGTANEQFF	TGTGCCATCAGTGAGTCCGCTAGCGGGACGGCAAATGAGCAGTTCTTC
NA	TRBV27	TRBJ2-7	TRBD1	CASSQGTGGVYEQYF	TGTGCCAGCAGCCAAGGGACAGGGGGCGTCTACGAGCAGTACTTC
NA	TRBV5-6	TRBJ1-5	NA	CASSLGGGYSNQPQHF	TGTGCCAGCAGCTTGGGAGGCGGTTATAGCAATCAGCCCCAGCATTTT
NA	TRBV28	TRBJ2-7	NA	CASTTGLSYEQYF	TGTGCCAGCACAACAGGACTCTCCTACGAGCAGTACTTC
NA	TRBV7-9	TRBJ2-2	TRBD1	CASSLLTGGTGELFF	TGTGCCAGCAGCTTACTCACAGGGGGTACCGGGGAGCTGTTTTTT
NA	TRBV7-9	TRBJ2-7	NA	CASSLGGGTYEQYF	TGTGCCAGCAGCTTGGGTGGAGGAACCTACGAGCAGTACTTC
NA	TRBV19	TRBJ1-1	NA	CASSIDLLREWTEAFF	TGTGCCAGTAGTATAGATCTATTGCGGGAGTGGACTGAAGCTTTCTTT
NA	TRBV25-1	TRBJ2-1	NA	CASSEYESLTAPDNEQFF	TGTGCCAGCAGTGAATATGAAAGCCTGACTGCACCAGACAATGAGCAGTTCTTC
NA	TRBV5-4	TRBJ2-7	NA	CASSSEKSSYEQYF	TGTGCCAGCAGCTCAGAAAAAAGCTCCTACGAGCAGTACTTC
NA	TRBV18	TRBJ2-7	TRBD2	CASSPPSGRGGEQYF	TGTGCCAGCTCACCTCCTAGCGGGAGAGGGGGCGAGCAGTACTTC
NA	TRBV12-2	TRBJ2-7	NA	CASRSRIRGDYEQYF	TGTGCAAGTCGCTCGAGAATCAGGGGGGATTACGAGCAGTACTTC
NA	TRBV7-6	TRBJ2-7	NA	CASSSGDEQYF	TGTGCCAGCAGCTCGGGTGACGAGCAGTACTTC
NA	TRBV7-6	TRBJ2-7	TRBD2	CASSLLAGGSISSYEQYF	TGTGCCAGCAGCTTACTAGCGGGGGGATCGATTAGCTCCTACGAGCAGTACTTC
NA	TRBV9	TRBJ2-5	NA	CASSLGASPEETQYF	TGTGCCAGCAGCCTAGGGGCATCCCCGGAAGAGACCCAGTACTTC
NA	TRBV4-3	TRBJ2-5	TRBD2	CASSVRLAFQETQYF	TGCGCCAGCAGCGTCCGACTAGCATTTCAAGAGACCCAGTACTTC
once	TRBV2	TRBJ2-3	NA	CASSEGGGINTQYF	TGTGCCAGCAGTGAAGGGGGTGGAATTAATACGCAGTATTTT
NA	TRBV9	TRBJ1-5	NA	CASSVGAVSNQPQHF	TGTGCCAGCAGCGTAGGGGCAGTAAGCAATCAGCCCCAGCATTTT
NA	TRBV9	TRBJ1-2	NA	CASSVDGGPYGYTF	TGTGCCAGCAGCGTAGATGGGGGACCCTATGGCTACACCTTC
NA	TRBV13	TRBJ2-7	TRBD2	CASSEALAGGLGEQYF	TGTGCCAGCAGCGAAGCCTTAGCGGGAGGTTTGGGCGAGCAGTACTTC
NA	TRBV7-9	TRBJ1-2	NA	CASSLAGEGYTF	TGTGCCAGCAGCTTGGCAGGGGAGGGCTACACCTTC
once	TRBV9	TRBJ2-7	NA	CASSEGDSFSYEQYF	TGTGCCAGCAGCGAGGGGGACTCGTTCTCCTACGAGCAGTACTTC
NA	TRBV2	TRBJ2-2	NA	CASIPEGRVSTGELFF	TGTGCCAGCATCCCTGAAGGGCGCGTCAGCACCGGGGAGCTGTTTTTT
NA	TRBV28	TRBJ2-5	NA	CASSTTMGYQETQYF	TGTGCCAGCAGTACCACGATGGGGTACCAAGAGACCCAGTACTTC
NA	TRBV5-8	TRBJ2-7	NA	CASSASYEQYF	TGTGCCAGCAGCGCCAGCTACGAGCAGTACTTC
NA	TRBV4-2	TRBJ2-3	TRBD2	CASSQEGLAGVSSTDTQYF	TGTGCCAGCAGCCAAGAAGGACTAGCGGGGGTGTCTAGCACAGATACGCAGTATTTT
once	TRBV30	TRBJ2-7	NA	CAWGVGVYEQYF	TGTGCCTGGGGGGTAGGGGTGTACGAGCAGTACTTC
once	TRBV7-6	TRBJ1-1	NA	CASRSRGGTEAFF	TGTGCCAGCAGAAGCAGGGGCGGCACTGAAGCTTTCTTT
NA	TRBV15	TRBJ2-7	TRBD1	CATSSEDRAYEQYF	TGTGCCACCAGCAGCGAAGACAGGGCCTACGAGCAGTACTTC
NA	TRBV27	TRBJ1-1	NA	CASSPPGFLERNTEAFF	TGTGCCAGCAGTCCCCCGGGGTTTCTAGAAAGGAACACTGAAGCTTTCTTT
NA	TRBV4-1	TRBJ1-1	NA	CASSQERNTEAFF	TGCGCCAGCAGCCAAGAAAGGAACACTGAAGCTTTCTTT
NA	TRBV7-8	TRBJ2-1	TRBD2	CASSPSGMGLASDEQFF	TGTGCCAGCAGCCCCTCGGGTATGGGACTAGCAAGCGATGAGCAGTTCTTC
few	TRBV7-2	TRBJ2-7	NA	CASSFASSYEQYF	TGTGCCAGCAGCTTCGCGTCCTCCTACGAGCAGTACTTC
few	TRBV6-5	TRBJ2-3	TRBD2	CATCSGRVNTDTQYF	TGTGCCACCTGCAGCGGGAGGGTAAACACAGATACGCAGTATTTT
once	TRBV6-5	TRBJ1-1	NA	CASSTNTEAFF	TGTGCCAGCAGCACAAACACTGAAGCTTTCTTT
once	TRBV19	TRBJ2-7	NA	CASSPFWGPVSSSSYEQYF	TGTGCCAGTAGTCCCTTTTGGGGACCCGTGTCTTCGAGCTCCTACGAGCAGTACTTC